The 5 T cell receptor beta chains below all came from one sample that was sequenced in a study of graft-versus-host responses after intestinal transplantation. The antigens of these receptors remain unknown. TCRdb's copy holds only in-frame clones and misses some; the assay was immunoSEQ multiplex PCR. This sample has 100,000 or so clones, with around 90% found just once. Source: unstimulated CD4+ T cells sorted from spleen or lymph node cells, taken before intestinal transplant. The receptors derive from a human donor who received an intestinal transplant.

This chain links TRBV2 with TRBJ2-1, with a possible D match to TRBD1 (5 bases). Between the trimmed V and J ends, which lost 1 base and 6 bases, there was a span of 13 bases. The CDR3 contains 15 residues. The germline V gene encodes CDR1 SNHLY and CDR2 FYNNEI. This CDR3 reads CASSEEAQGGNEQFF. The CDR3 nucleotides are TGTGCCAGCAGTGAAGAGGCGCAGGGCGGCAATGAGCAGTTCTTC. Full variable domain (outside the CDR3, taken from reference TRBV2 and TRBJ2-1): EPEVTQTPSHQVTQMGQEVILRCVPISNHLYFYWYRQILGQKVEFLVSFYNNEISEKSEIFDDQFSVERPDGSNFTLKIRSTKLEDSAMYFCASSEEAQGGNEQFFGPGTRLTVL.

CDR3 coding DNA: TGTGCCAGCTCACCAGTTGACGCGGATCAGCCCCAGCATTTT. It codes for CASSPVDADQPQHF. The V call is TRBV18, the J call TRBJ1-5; D not certain. Germline V CDR1 and CDR2: KGHSH, LQKENI. This CDR3 region has 14 residues. Trimming cost V 2 bases and J 5 bases, with 10 bases left between them.

The gene calls are TRBV18 and TRBJ1-3, with a possible D match to TRBD1 (6 bases). CDR3 length: 15 residues. Germline CDR1 KGHSH, CDR2 LQKENI. The ends were cut back, 5 bases at V and 7 bases at J, with 18 bases in the middle. This CDR3 is CASSYDYRESNTIYF. The CDR3 bases are TGTGCCAGCTCATACGATTACAGGGAGAGTAACACCATATATTTT.

This chain uses TRBV18 with TRBJ1-1; 7 bases align to TRBD1. This CDR3 is built from 15 residues. Germline V CDR1 and CDR2: KGHSH, LQKENI. V lost 3 bases, J lost 1 base, and 5 bases stayed unmatched. The CDR3, as DNA: TGTGCCAGCTCACCCAGGACAGGTTCGAACACTGAAGCTTTCTTT. This codes for CASSPRTGSNTEAFF.

The rearrangement uses TRBV19 and TRBJ1-1; the D is unclear. Trimming stripped 2 bases from V and 4 bases from J, with 8 bases between. The CDR3 length is 13 residues. The germline V gene encodes CDR1 LNHDA and CDR2 SQIVND (reference sequence). The CDR3 nucleotides are TGTGCCAGTAGTATACAATCGGGCACTGAAGCTTTCTTT. Protein product: CASSIQSGTEAFF.